These 29 T cell receptor beta chains were all obtained from the same sample, sequenced in a study of T cell clonotyping in hematopoietic cell transplantation. Time point specified: recipient sample about 28 days before transplant, after cytoreduction. Profiled with immunoSEQ multiplex PCR; TCRdb holds only in-frame clones, not every one. The sample lists 25,000 to 30,000 clones, just over 90% occurring once. The source was peripheral blood mononuclear cells, collected before stem cell transplant. The receptors here all came from a man in his fifties with acute myeloid leukemia. Some clones in this sample may be carry-over from other donors' samples.

V gene TRBV28 combines with J gene TRBJ1-2, with D perhaps TRBD1 (5 bases). Germline CDR1 is MDHEN and CDR2 is SYDVKM. The V and J ends lost 6 bases and 8 bases respectively, with 19 bases between them. This CDR3 has 14 residues. CDR3 bases: TGTGCCAGCAGCTCCGATTTATCCGGGACCGGCTACACCTTC. It codes for CASSSDLSGTGYTF.

The chain has TRBV10-3 and TRBJ2-3; a possible D gene is TRBD2 (5 bases). This CDR3 region has 14 residues. Trimming removed 11 bases at V and 0 bases at J, with 15 bases between. Germline loops: CDR1 ENHRY, CDR2 SYGVKD. The CDR3 spells CASREPGSTDTQYF. The CDR3 DNA reads TGTGCCTCACGGGAACCGGGTAGCACAGATACGCAGTATTTT.

CDR3 loop: CAISEQQGASGANVLTF. The CDR3, as DNA: TGTGCCATCAGTGAACAACAGGGGGCCTCTGGGGCCAACGTCCTGACTTTC. V is TRBV10-3 and J is TRBJ2-6; 9 bases are shared with TRBD1. Germline V lookup: CDR1 ENHRY, CDR2 SYGVKD. V was clipped by 3 bases and J by 0 bases; unmatched bases: 3. The CDR3 length is 17 residues.

The chain combines TRBV7-9 with TRBJ2-5; D is perhaps TRBD1 or TRBD2 (7 bases each). The CDR3 consists of 13 residues. The V end was cut by 4 bases, the J end by 5 bases, with 11 bases between. CDR1 and CDR2 (germline): SEHNR, FQNEAQ (reference sequence). The CDR3, as DNA: TGTGCCAGCAGCTCCCAGGGGGGGGAGACCCAGTACTTC. Its protein is CASSSQGGETQYF.

V usage is TRBV27 and J usage is TRBJ1-6, with D perhaps TRBD1 (6 bases). CDR1 is MNHEY and CDR2 is SMNVEV in the germline V gene (reference sequence). This CDR3 contains 16 residues. Trimming left V 3 bases short and J 4 bases short, with 13 bases between. CDR3 DNA: TGTGCCAGCAGTTTTGGGGGGCCCTTTTATAATTCACCCCTCCACTTT. It yields the protein CASSFGGPFYNSPLHF.

This chain uses TRBV4-1 with TRBJ1-2, with D possibly matching TRBD1 (6 bases). This CDR3 is 17 amino acids long. Germline lookup yields CDR1 MGHRA and CDR2 YSYEKL. V dropped 1 base and J dropped 2 bases, with 17 bases sitting between them. The CDR3 loop reads CASSQGFTRGFNYGYTF. In DNA form, the CDR3 reads TGCGCCAGCAGCCAAGGTTTTACCAGGGGCTTCAACTATGGCTACACCTTC.

The CDR3 reads CASSYQRGLSNQPQHF. The CDR3 region has the DNA TGTGCCAGCAGCTATCAAAGGGGTTTGAGCAATCAGCCCCAGCATTTT. The genes are TRBV5-6 and TRBJ1-5; a weak D match, TRBD1 (5 bases). Trimming pared 3 bases from V and 1 base from J, leaving 14 bases between. Germline-derived CDR1 and CDR2 are SGHDT and YYEEEE. This CDR3 has 16 amino acids.

This rearrangement joins TRBV30 to TRBJ1-5; D might be TRBD1 (5 bases). Germline V lookup: CDR1 GTSNPN, CDR2 SVGIG (reference sequence). This CDR3 is 15 amino acids long. Deletions cut 2 bases from V and 6 bases from J, with 17 bases between. The CDR3 region is CAWSLRTGRSQPQHF. For the CDR3, the DNA is TGTGCCTGGAGTCTGCGTACAGGCCGGAGTCAGCCCCAGCATTTT.

The CDR3 loop reads CASSLLGNGNEKLFF. CDR3 DNA: TGTGCCAGCAGCTTGTTGGGGAACGGGAATGAAAAACTGTTTTTT. The chain employs TRBV5-5 and TRBJ1-4; D gene uncertain. With 1 base removed from V and 5 bases from J, the gap between germline ends came to 12 bases. In germline, CDR1 is SGHKS, CDR2 YYEKEE (reference sequence). The length of the CDR3 is 15 residues.

The gene calls are TRBV5-6 and TRBJ2-2; TRBD2 is a possible D gene (6 bases). The V gene's germline CDR1 is SGHDT and CDR2 YYEEEE. CDR3 length equals 16 residues. V was cut by 1 base and J by 7 bases, with 17 bases left in between. The CDR3 here is CASSLWRRERRGELFF. The DNA of the CDR3 is TGTGCCAGCAGCTTGTGGAGGCGGGAAAGACGCGGGGAGCTGTTTTTT.

The chain links TRBV7-9 to TRBJ2-2; no definite D call. CDR3 length: 16 residues. CDR1 and CDR2 (germline): SEHNR, FQNEAQ (reference sequence). Trimming took off 1 base at V and 3 bases at J, with 12 bases between the two ends. CDR3 DNA sequence: TGTGCCAGCAGCTTAGTAGCTCTGGTTGACACCGGGGAGCTGTTTTTT. Translating it yields CASSLVALVDTGELFF.

The J gene is TRBJ1-2, the V gene TRBV7-2, with D maybe TRBD1 (5 bases). Trimming shortened V by 4 bases and J by 0 bases, and 12 bases separated the two germline ends. Germline V gene sequence: CDR1 SGHTA, CDR2 FQGNSA. CDR3 length: 15 amino acids. The chain's CDR3 is CASSYRDRPNYGYTF. CDR3 in DNA: TGTGCCAGCAGCTACCGGGACCGGCCTAACTATGGCTACACCTTC.

The V call is TRBV5-6, the J call TRBJ1-2; D is unresolved. The CDR3 runs 14 residues. Germline-derived CDR1 and CDR2 are SGHDT and YYEEEE. V dropped 0 bases and J dropped 6 bases, with 12 bases sitting between them. CDR3 residues: CASSLGAGGDGYTF. The DNA for the CDR3 is TGTGCCAGCAGCTTGGGAGCCGGCGGTGATGGCTACACCTTC.

The gene calls are TRBV5-1 and TRBJ2-5; 10 positions match TRBD2. V lost 4 bases and J lost 4; bases outside the gene matches: 4. The CDR3 is made up of 14 amino acids. The V gene's germline CDR1 is SGHRS and CDR2 YFSETQ. The CDR3 nucleotides are TGCGCCAGCAGCCTGACTAGCGGGCCAGAGACCCAGTACTTC. It codes for CASSLTSGPETQYF. Using reference TRBV5-1 and TRBJ2-5 for the parts outside the CDR3, the full variable domain is KAGVTQTPRYLIKTRGQQVTLSCSPISGHRSVSWYQQTPGQGLQFLFEYFSETQRNKGNFPGRFSGRQFSNSRSEMNVSTLELGDSALYLCASSLTSGPETQYFGPGTRLLVL.

This chain connects TRBV7-2 to TRBJ1-5; 7 bases fit TRBD1. Germline V gives CDR1 SGHTA, CDR2 FQGNSA. The trim removed 0 bases at V and 3 bases at J, leaving 2 bases unmatched. The CDR3 is 15 amino acids. The CDR3 reads CASSLAGTDNQPQHF. The DNA of the CDR3 is TGTGCCAGCAGCTTAGCCGGGACAGACAATCAGCCCCAGCATTTT.

The CDR3 bases are TGTGCCAGCAGTTACCGTCGGGACGGGTACGAGCAGTACTTC. Protein sequence: CASSYRRDGYEQYF. V usage is TRBV6-6 and J usage is TRBJ2-7; D possibly matches TRBD1 or TRBD2 (5 bases each). Trimming removed 2 bases from V and 4 bases from J, with 12 bases in between. The CDR3 spans 14 residues. CDR1 is MNHNY and CDR2 is SVGAGI in the germline V gene (reference sequence).

The V and J genes are TRBV10-3 and TRBJ1-1, with D unclear. Germline values: CDR1 ENHRY, CDR2 SYGVKD. The CDR3 spans 12 residues. Trimming stripped 6 bases from V and 0 bases from J, with 5 bases between. The CDR3 here is CAIRGLNTEAFF. In DNA form, the CDR3 reads TGTGCCATCAGGGGATTGAACACTGAAGCTTTCTTT.

CDR3 residues: CASSWAGITTGELFF. The CDR3 DNA reads TGTGCCAGCAGTTGGGCAGGGATAACAACCGGGGAGCTGTTTTTT. The V and J genes are TRBV27 and TRBJ2-2; TRBD1 is a possible D gene (5 bases). V lost 4 bases to trimming and J lost 5 bases, with 14 bases between them. Germline lookup yields CDR1 MNHEY and CDR2 SMNVEV (reference sequence). The CDR3 length is 15 residues.

J is TRBJ2-7 and V is TRBV7-2; the match to TRBD2 covers 8 bases. The junction had 7 bases not matched to a gene; V was cut back by 3 bases and J by 3 bases. Germline values: CDR1 SGHTA, CDR2 FQGNSA. The CDR3 length is 15 residues. The CDR3 nucleotides read TGTGCCAGCAGCTTCCTCGGGAGGGCCAGCTACGAGCAGTACTTC. Translating it yields CASSFLGRASYEQYF.

This clone has a single count. V gene TRBV7-2 combines with J gene TRBJ2-5, with 8 positions matching TRBD1. Germline values: CDR1 SGHTA, CDR2 FQGNSA. Trimming removed 6 bases from V and 3 bases from J; junction bases left unmatched: 3. This CDR3 is built from 13 residues. Written as DNA, the CDR3 is TGTGCCAGCAGAGACAGGGGCGAAGAGACCCAGTACTTC. Translated: CASRDRGEETQYF.

A single count supports this clone. The rearrangement joins TRBV19 to TRBJ1-1; tentative D call: TRBD1 (5 bases). The germline CDR1 and CDR2 sequences are LNHDA and SQIVND (reference sequence). This CDR3 has 15 amino acids. Between the trimmed V and J ends, which lost 1 base and 11 bases, there was a span of 20 bases. The CDR3 region is CASSIGGRTVIGAFF. The CDR3 DNA follows: TGTGCCAGTAGTATAGGGGGCAGGACGGTAATTGGCGCTTTCTTT.

The rearrangement joins TRBV27 to TRBJ1-1; no definite D call. The CDR3 runs to 15 residues. Germline V gene data show CDR1 as MNHEY and CDR2 as SMNVEV (reference sequence). V was clipped by 7 bases and J by 0 bases, with 15 bases between them. The CDR3 region is CASTLAFGVNTEAFF. CDR3 bases: TGTGCCAGCACCCTTGCCTTTGGGGTGAACACTGAAGCTTTCTTT.

This clone turned up a few times. The chain employs TRBV30 and TRBJ1-5; D is unresolved. The CDR3 has 15 amino acids. The V gene lost 1 base and the J gene lost 4 bases, with 14 bases spanning the gap. Germline V lookup: CDR1 GTSNPN, CDR2 SVGIG (reference sequence). CDR3 DNA sequence: TGTGCCTGGAGTGCCCGCCTCGGCAGTAATCAGCCCCAGCATTTT. Amino acid sequence: CAWSARLGSNQPQHF.

The V and J genes are TRBV4-3 and TRBJ2-1; TRBD2 matches 13 bases. Looked up from germline, CDR1 is LGHNA and CDR2 is YSLEER. The CDR3 contains 17 residues. The J segment lost 6 bases and the V segment lost 7 bases, leaving 12 bases of the junction unmatched. As DNA, the CDR3 is TGCGCCAGCACTCCAGCGAGGACTAGCGGGAGTGGCAATGAGCAGTTCTTC. It yields the protein CASTPARTSGSGNEQFF.

This sequence joins TRBV4-3 and TRBJ1-1; D not certain. Trimming cost V 1 base and J 3 bases, with 12 bases left between them. The CDR3 loop spans 15 amino acids. The germline V gene has CDR1 LGHNA and CDR2 YSLEER. Here the CDR3 reads CASSQAAYKDTEAFF. In DNA form, the CDR3 reads TGCGCCAGCAGCCAAGCCGCTTACAAGGACACTGAAGCTTTCTTT.

Remarks on this clone: Its ends do not fully match the called genes, so a read error is possible. The chain employs TRBV9 and TRBJ2-3; TRBD1 is a possible D gene (5 bases). Germline CDR1 and CDR2: SGDLS and YYNGEE. The CDR3 has 16 amino acids. The CDR3 DNA is TGTGCCAGCAGCTCTAGACTGGCGACACCCACAGGTACGCAGTATTTT. It encodes CASSSRLATPTGTQYF.

The gene calls are TRBV18 and TRBJ2-7; D tentatively reads TRBD1 or TRBD2 (5 bases each). Germline V lookup: CDR1 KGHSH, CDR2 LQKENI. Trimming cost V 0 bases and J 0 bases, with 6 bases left between them. This CDR3 is 14 amino acids long. In DNA form, the CDR3 reads TGTGCCAGCTCACCACCAGGGACCTCCTACGAGCAGTACTTC. Translated, it gives CASSPPGTSYEQYF.

This chain joins TRBV5-1 and TRBJ2-7, with D tentatively TRBD1 (6 bases). The CDR3 totals 14 residues. The germline V gene encodes CDR1 SGHRS and CDR2 YFSETQ. Trimming shortened V by 2 bases and J by 4 bases, and 13 bases separated the two germline ends. CDR3 sequence: CASSFRGTTYEQYF. Here the CDR3 DNA reads TGCGCCAGCAGCTTCAGGGGCACCACGTACGAGCAGTACTTC.

Here the CDR3 DNA reads TGTGCCAGCAGCATTGGACCTCCGGGCCCTTTATTTAGCAATCAGCCCCAGCATTTT. This codes for CASSIGPPGPLFSNQPQHF. The V gene is TRBV11-3, the J gene TRBJ1-5; D unclear. From germline, CDR1 is SGHNT and CDR2 YENEEA. V gave up 5 bases and J gave up 0 bases, with 23 bases separating them. The CDR3 loop spans 19 amino acids.